This record covers a single T cell receptor (beta chain). What it recognizes is unknown. CDR3 length: 14 residues. The germline V gene has CDR1 KGHSH and CDR2 LQKENI. V was clipped by 0 bases and J by 4 bases, with 9 bases between them. Method: immunoSEQ multiplex PCR; TCRdb's copy keeps in-frame clones and lacks some. This table has about 15,000 clones, around 90% appearing once. These data come from a study of STAT3 mutations in large granular lymphocyte leukemia. Overall study context: Roughly 44% of treated T-LGLL patients showed hematologic response to immunosuppression. Study outcomes and limitations: In T-cell large granular lymphocyte leukemia, about half of patients showed multiple immunodominant subclonotypes. Clonal expansion was inferred from samples taken at other timepoints. Some patients had dominant TCR clones larger than their STAT3 mutant burden. TCR clonotype switching after therapy occurred in about 30% of the 18 patients.

The clonotype comes from a woman between 50 and 59 years old with T-cell large granular lymphocyte leukemia. Some clones in this sample may be carry-over from other donors' samples. The sequenced sample was peripheral blood mononuclear cells. V is TRBV18 and J is TRBJ2-5, with D unresolved. The CDR3 bases are TGTGCCAGCTCACCACCGCGGCTAGGAGAGACCCAGTACTTC. Translating it yields CASSPPRLGETQYF.